The clone carrying this T cell receptor beta chain was seen only a few times. The antigen remains unidentified. The data originate from a study of cytomegalovirus exposure and HLA in healthy donors. Primers for the PCR totalled 60 Vbeta and 13 Jbeta. Using immunoSEQ multiplex PCR, the repertoire was profiled, and TCRdb retains in-frame clones only, with some absent. The table shows 90,000 to 140,000 clones, with about three quarters occurring only once. Looked up from germline, CDR1 is MNHEY and CDR2 is SVGAGI. CDR3 length: 15 residues. The J segment lost 1 base and the V segment lost 2 bases, leaving 5 bases of the junction unmatched. General study points: Most TCR beta V segments were productive about 90% or about 30% of the time in an earlier analysis.

The chain combines TRBV6-5 with TRBJ2-7; 7 bases are a match to TRBD1. The receptor's source is a male donor in good health and CMV-seronegative. The specimen was PBMCs. The CDR3 nucleotides are TGTGCCAGCAGTTACACCACAGGGGCATCCTACGAGCAGTACTTC. Residues: CASSYTTGASYEQYF.